These 14 T cell receptor beta chains originate from one sample sequenced in a study of cytomegalovirus exposure and HLA in healthy donors. Vbeta (60) and Jbeta (13) primers were used in the PCR. Measured with immunoSEQ multiplex PCR; TCRdb has only the in-frame clones, and not every one. The table shows 95,000 to 150,000 clones, with less than 90% occurring only once. Sequenced material: PBMCs. Receptors originate from a man aged 18 to 29 in good health and CMV-seropositive.

This clone was counted once. The chain links TRBV7-6 to TRBJ2-3, with 12 bases fitting TRBD2. From germline, CDR1 is SGHVS and CDR2 FNYEAQ. CDR3 length: 15 amino acids. With 5 bases clipped from V and 6 bases from J, the junction kept 6 bases outside the gene matches. CDR3 protein: CASSDTSGGIDTQYF. CDR3 DNA: TGTGCCAGCAGCGATACTAGCGGGGGGATTGATACGCAGTATTTT.

J is TRBJ1-1 and V is TRBV12-5; D unresolved. V lost 9 bases and J 4 bases, leaving 18 bases between the germline ends. The CDR3 is 14 residues long. Germline loops: CDR1 LGHNT, CDR2 FRNRAP. DNA for the CDR3: TGTGCTAGCCGTGCAGAGGGTAGGGTCACTGAAGCTTTCTTT. It is translated as CASRAEGRVTEAFF.

This clone was counted a single time. The chain uses TRBV7-3 and TRBJ2-7; maybe TRBD1 (7 bases). CDR1 and CDR2 (germline): SGHTA, FQGTGA. The CDR3 is 14 amino acids. The V and J ends lost 5 bases and 3 bases respectively, with 14 bases between them. Here the CDR3 reads CASSQGGRGYEQYF. CDR3 DNA sequence: TGTGCCAGCAGCCAGGGGGGTAGGGGCTACGAGCAGTACTTC.

The V and J genes are TRBV28 and TRBJ1-3; tentative D call: TRBD1 (6 bases). The CDR3 contains 14 residues. From germline, CDR1 is MDHEN and CDR2 SYDVKM. Trimming took off 6 bases at V and 1 base at J, with 10 bases between the two ends. The CDR3, as DNA: TGTGCCAGCAGCCATACAGGGTCTGGAAACACCATATATTTT. This sequence encodes CASSHTGSGNTIYF.

The rearrangement links TRBV9 to TRBJ2-7, with D maybe TRBD1 (7 bases). Germline values: CDR1 SGDLS, CDR2 YYNGEE. Trimming stripped 2 bases from V and 8 bases from J, with 11 bases between. The CDR3 has 12 residues. CDR3 sequence reads: CASSVAGGQQYF. The CDR3, as DNA: TGTGCCAGCAGCGTGGCAGGGGGGCAGCAGTACTTC.

V is TRBV5-1 and J is TRBJ1-1; D gene ambiguous. The CDR3 spans 18 residues. Germline CDR1 SGHRS, CDR2 YFSETQ. V gave up 0 bases and J gave up 0 bases, with 18 bases separating them. CDR3 sequence (DNA): TGCGCCAGCAGCTTGGAAGTTTGGGAGGGCCTCATGAACACTGAAGCTTTCTTT. This translates into CASSLEVWEGLMNTEAFF.

The genes are TRBV10-3 and TRBJ1-2, with a tentative D call TRBD1 (6 bases). Looked up from germline, CDR1 is ENHRY and CDR2 is SYGVKD. This CDR3 is built from 13 residues. Trimming shortened V by 0 bases and J by 7 bases, and 9 bases separated the two germline ends. In DNA form, the CDR3 reads TGTGCCATCAGTGAGTCGGGACAACCTGGCTACACCTTC. It yields the protein CAISESGQPGYTF.

This clone was found once. The chain joins TRBV4-1 to TRBJ1-2; TRBD1 is a possible D gene (6 bases). The CDR3 has 15 residues. Germline V gene data show CDR1 as MGHRA and CDR2 as YSYEKL. V was cut by 0 bases and J by 5 bases, with 13 bases left in between. In DNA, the CDR3 is TGCGCCAGCAGCCAAGACCCAGGGGCGGCTTATGGCTACACCTTC. This codes for CASSQDPGAAYGYTF.

CDR3 sequence: CASSQDRDRGGNTIYF. CDR3 in DNA: TGCGCCAGCAGCCAAGACCGGGACAGGGGCGGAAACACCATATATTTT. J is TRBJ1-3 and V is TRBV4-1, with 10 bases that match TRBD1. The CDR3 is 16 amino acids. V was clipped by 0 bases and J by 4 bases; unmatched bases: 3. Germline values: CDR1 MGHRA, CDR2 YSYEKL.

This chain uses TRBV7-9 with TRBJ1-1, with TRBD1 matching over 7 bases. J was trimmed by 0 bases and V by 6 bases; bases with no gene match: 10. The CDR3 is made up of 16 amino acids. CDR1 is SEHNR, CDR2 FQNEAQ, per germline (reference sequence). The CDR3 bases are TGTGCCAGCAGGTCAGACAGGGAACCCATGAACACTGAAGCTTTCTTT. This gives the protein CASRSDREPMNTEAFF.

This clone has more than one count but fewer than ten. The chain combines TRBV6-1 with TRBJ1-1; D remains unclear. The CDR3 consists of 14 residues. V was shortened by 2 bases and J by 1 base, with 8 bases between the two germline ends. Looked up from germline, CDR1 is MNHNS and CDR2 is SASEGT. CDR3: CASSERGKNTEAFF. The DNA of the CDR3 is TGTGCCAGCAGTGAAAGAGGGAAGAACACTGAAGCTTTCTTT.

This sequence joins TRBV9 and TRBJ1-5, with D possibly being TRBD1 (6 bases). The CDR3 loop spans 15 amino acids. Trimming left V 3 bases short and J 7 bases short, with 17 bases between. Germline loops: CDR1 SGDLS, CDR2 YYNGEE. The DNA of the CDR3 is TGTGCCAGCAGCGCGACAGGAACCAGAGGCCAGCCCCAGCATTTT. It is translated as CASSATGTRGQPQHF. Combining the CDR3 with reference TRBV9 and TRBJ1-5 gives the whole variable domain DSGVTQTPKHLITATGQRVTLRCSPRSGDLSVYWYQQSLDQGLQFLIQYYNGEERAKGNILERFSAQQFPDLHSELNLSSLELGDSALYFCASSATGTRGQPQHFGDGTRLSIL.

The V gene is TRBV7-9, the J gene TRBJ2-7; the D gene is possibly TRBD1 (6 bases). The CDR3 covers 12 residues. The germline CDR1 and CDR2 sequences are SEHNR and FQNEAQ (reference sequence). The V end lost 6 bases, the J end lost 11 bases, and 17 bases lay between the germline ends. CDR3 DNA sequence: TGTGCCAGCAGTCTCACACAGGGTGTGGAGTACTTC. Translating gives CASSLTQGVEYF.

This clone was found a few times. The CDR3 is CASSLGPDSTDTQYF. The CDR3 DNA reads as TGTGCCAGCAGCTTGGGGCCTGACAGCACAGATACGCAGTATTTT. V is TRBV11-1 and J is TRBJ2-3, with D maybe TRBD1 (5 bases). Trimming removed 3 bases from V and 0 bases from J, with 10 bases in between. CDR1 is SGHAT and CDR2 is FQDESV in the germline V gene (reference sequence). This CDR3 region has 15 residues.